One sample yielded the 26 T cell receptor beta chains listed below, sequenced in a study of CXCR3-negative and CXCR3-positive naive CD8 T cells. Each TRB cDNA library was prepared by 5' RACE (with UMI labels). TCRdb re-called the 5' RACE reads and shows each CDR3 protein once, DNA omitted. The ten top clones account for 0.95% to 1.4%, within a sample of 92,000 or so distinct CDR3 sequences. Sequenced material: naive CXCR3- CD8+ T cells from blood. As for subset: CD45RO-CCR7+CD27+CD95- naive CD8+ T cells lacking CXCR3 (TNR3-). The receptors come from a human donor in good health. Some clones in this sample may be carry-over from other donors' samples.

The rearrangement links TRBV27 to TRBJ2-7; without DNA, the TCRdb call of TRBD1 cannot be checked. The CDR3 is made up of 16 amino acids. Germline V gene lookup returns CDR1 MNHEY and CDR2 SMNVEV (reference sequence). The CDR3 sequence is CASSFDGTSSPYEQYF.

The chain employs TRBV12-3 or TRBV12-4 and TRBJ2-2; checking the TCRdb D call of TRBD2 is not possible without DNA. The CDR3 runs 13 residues. This CDR3 reads CASHGALLGELFF.

This chain joins TRBV7-2 and TRBJ2-7. This CDR3 is 15 amino acids long. Germline V CDR1 and CDR2: SGHTA, FQGNSA. CDR3 region: CASSGGWVGSYEQYF.

The gene calls are TRBV13 and TRBJ1-5; TCRdb's D gene call, TRBD1, goes unchecked for lack of DNA. The CDR3 contains 16 residues. CDR1 and CDR2 (germline): PRHDT, FYEKMQ (reference sequence). This chain's CDR3 is CASSLSWQGGNQPQHF.

The gene calls are TRBV6-1 and TRBJ2-5; TCRdb's assignment of TRBD1 cannot be checked, as there is no DNA. Germline V gene data show CDR1 as MNHNS and CDR2 as SASEGT. The CDR3 is made up of 16 amino acids. The chain's CDR3 is CASSPPAGTGKETQYF.

The chain carries TRBV5-1 and TRBJ2-2; the D gene TCRdb calls, TRBD1, cannot be checked with no DNA. The CDR3 loop spans 17 amino acids. The V gene's germline CDR1 is SGHRS and CDR2 YFSETQ. The CDR3 here is CASSLPSGEGDTGELFF.

The chain uses TRBV7-2 and TRBJ2-5; the D gene TCRdb calls, TRBD2, cannot be checked with no DNA. Germline assignment: CDR1 SGHTA and CDR2 FQGNSA. The CDR3 is 15 amino acids. The CDR3 here is CASSSDSQLLETQYF.

The chain uses TRBV28 and TRBJ2-1; there is no DNA to check the TCRdb D call of TRBD2. Germline CDR1 MDHEN, CDR2 SYDVKM. There are 15 residues in the CDR3. The CDR3 reads CASSPSAGRLDEQFF.

V gene TRBV6-6 combines with J gene TRBJ1-4. This CDR3 comprises 16 residues. In germline, CDR1 is MNHNY, CDR2 SVGAGI (reference sequence). The CDR3 spells CASSYSMDATNEELFF.

CDR3 amino acids: CSASAGEVPGGSYNEQFF. This chain links TRBV20-1 with TRBJ2-1; absent DNA, TCRdb's TRBD1 call cannot be checked. The length of the CDR3 is 18 residues. Germline values: CDR1 DFQATT, CDR2 SNEGSKA (reference sequence).

The gene calls are TRBV6-5 and TRBJ1-1; without DNA, the TCRdb call of TRBD1 cannot be checked. From germline, CDR1 is MNHEY and CDR2 SVGAGI. This CDR3 contains 16 residues. The CDR3 sequence: CASSYSSGQGNTEAFF.

This sequence joins TRBV29-1 and TRBJ2-7. Germline assignment: CDR1 SQVTM and CDR2 ANQGSEA. The CDR3 length is 13 residues. CDR3: CSVCNDYSYEQYF.

This rearrangement joins TRBV28 to TRBJ2-7. The germline CDR1 and CDR2 sequences are MDHEN and SYDVKM. The CDR3 spans 13 residues. CDR3 in amino acids: CASSPNWTTEQYF.

The CDR3 loop is CASSRVPGLSLDTEAFF. The J gene is TRBJ1-1, the V gene TRBV6-5; the D call of TRBD1 rests on TCRdb alone, since no DNA is present to check it. The germline gives CDR1 MNHEY, CDR2 SVGAGI. This CDR3 comprises 17 residues.

CDR3 protein: CASSFRGSYGYTF. The V and J genes are TRBV11-1 and TRBJ1-2. CDR1 is SGHAT, CDR2 FQDESV, per germline (reference sequence). This CDR3 spans 13 amino acids.

The genes are TRBV6-6 and TRBJ1-5; the TCRdb D gene call, TRBD1, has no DNA to confirm it. The CDR3 length is 11 residues. Germline-derived CDR1 and CDR2 are MNHNY and SVGAGI (reference sequence). The CDR3 is CASSPGMPQHF.

This chain joins TRBV20-1 and TRBJ2-1; without DNA, the TCRdb call of TRBD2 cannot be checked. Germline V gene sequence: CDR1 DFQATT, CDR2 SNEGSKA (reference sequence). The CDR3 is 15 residues long. CDR3 sequence reads: CSATQTGTGYNEQFF.

The rearrangement links TRBV19 to TRBJ1-1; the D gene TCRdb calls, TRBD1, cannot be checked with no DNA. Germline-derived CDR1 and CDR2 are LNHDA and SQIVND (reference sequence). The CDR3 loop spans 16 amino acids. CDR3 protein: CASRRGRGARDTEAFF.

The chain uses TRBV4-3 and TRBJ2-1; the TRBD2 assignment by TCRdb is unverifiable without DNA. This CDR3 spans 15 amino acids. CDR1 LGHNA and CDR2 YSLEER come from the germline V gene. CDR3 in amino acids: CASSQDPGGPNEQFF.

The chain is built from TRBV12-3 or TRBV12-4 and TRBJ1-5; lacking DNA, the TRBD1 call made by TCRdb goes unchecked. This CDR3 contains 15 residues. Here the CDR3 reads CASSLLGGDNQPQHF.

The chain carries TRBV28 and TRBJ1-3; lacking DNA, the TRBD1 call made by TCRdb goes unchecked. The CDR3 covers 14 residues. Germline V gene data show CDR1 as MDHEN and CDR2 as SYDVKM. The CDR3 region is CASSWGGSGNTIYF.

The chain employs TRBV20-1 and TRBJ2-1; TCRdb picks TRBD2, but there is no DNA to check that call. CDR1 and CDR2 (germline): DFQATT, SNEGSKA (reference sequence). The CDR3 length is 11 residues. The CDR3 loop reads CSARGLGFLFF.

The gene calls are TRBV6-5 and TRBJ2-3. The CDR3 is made up of 13 amino acids. Germline values: CDR1 MNHEY, CDR2 SVGAGI. The CDR3 sequence is CASSKKATDTQYF.

The V call is TRBV7-9, the J call TRBJ1-2. CDR3 length: 16 amino acids. The V gene's germline CDR1 is SEHNR and CDR2 FQNEAQ (reference sequence). CDR3 sequence: CASSPKEGKTNYGYTF.

J is TRBJ2-1 and V is TRBV7-9. Per germline, CDR1 SEHNR and CDR2 FQNEAQ (reference sequence). This CDR3 is 16 amino acids long. The CDR3 is CASSLATSVPYNEQFF. Full variable domain (outside the CDR3, taken from reference TRBV7-9 and TRBJ2-1): DTGVSQNPRHKITKRGQNVTFRCDPISEHNRLYWYRQTLGQGPEFLTYFQNEAQLEKSRLLSDRFSAERPKGSFSTLEIQRTEQGDSAMYLCASSLATSVPYNEQFFGPGTRLTVL.

The chain has TRBV20-1 and TRBJ2-1; with no DNA, the TCRdb D assignment of TRBD1 cannot be verified. The germline CDR1 and CDR2 sequences are DFQATT and SNEGSKA (reference sequence). The CDR3 spans 12 residues. The CDR3 protein is CSAPGRDNEQFF.